This T cell receptor (beta chain) was sequenced in a study of cytomegalovirus exposure and HLA in healthy donors (dated by TCRdb to about 2017). Context from the whole study: An earlier analysis of roughly 570 of the donors reported approximately 300 Gb of sequence data and 117 million unique TCR beta sequences obtained from approximately 180 million T cells. All discovery cohort repertoires had been generated using a single sequencing platform. An earlier analysis of several hundred of the donors applied high-throughput TCR beta sequencing to assess whether each TCR beta V gene segment acted as functional or pseudogenic. Class I and class II HLA loci were covered by the typing at four-digit resolution. The T cell repertoires of around 730 subjects were profiled by immunosequencing and related to cytomegalovirus serostatus. A separate validation cohort of roughly 110 different subjects was used in addition to the 666-subject first cohort. A later genetic analysis took genome-wide SNP genotypes for about 55% of the 666 donors and used that subset as a discovery cohort. The study aimed to test whether signatures of past pathogen exposure could be identified by cataloging public T cell receptors. A later analysis re-analyzed previously published TCR beta repertoires from 666 donors and added high-resolution HLA genotyping to study TCR occurrence patterns. Donor age, sex, ethnicity and CMV serostatus were compiled alongside the repertoire data. High-throughput TCR immunosequencing, statistical association of individual TCRs with disease status, and machine learning were combined to predict cytomegalovirus infection status. Typing coverage varied by locus: roughly 620-640 donors for A, B, C, DRB1 and DQB1; around 560 for DQA1; around 610 for DPA1; around 490 for DPB1. Roughly 5 DR-DQ haplotypes were handled as single units for association and clustering, since linkage in the cohort was strong. Of the approximately 400 genotyped donors, approximately 80% were placed in the genetic ancestry cluster associated with self-reported Caucasian donors. On average, 235,054 unique TCR beta nucleotide sequences were sequenced per donor among more than 350 genotyped donors of the cohort, with approximately 18% of those sequences being non-productive. Rather than using new phenotypic data, the later analysis identified candidate immune exposures from TCR beta sequences and from how often those sequences occurred across donors. An early release covering roughly 580 HLA-typed donors comprised 250 to 350 gigabases of sequencing data and tens of millions of unique TCR sequences.

About this clone itself: Which antigen it targets is not known. One base away there is no much larger clone; base qualities are not given.

From the cysteine up to the phenylalanine, the CDR3 has a length of 16 residues. Just the 48-base CDR3 DNA is kept, in frame starting at base 1. At the junction V is shortened by 1 base and J by 4 bases, with 16 bases in between. The germline V gene yields KGHSH for CDR1 and LQKENI for CDR2. To prepare the library, the immunoSEQ multiplex PCR assay was applied. The multiplex PCR relied on a mix of 60 forward primers for TCR Vbeta segments and 13 reverse primers for TCR Jbeta segments. Amplification of the CDR3 region of rearranged TCR beta genes was performed with a multiplex PCR assay on genomic DNA. The Illumina HiSeq System was used to sequence the amplified TCR beta libraries as 87-base-pair reads. The authors' analysis ran thus. Across the roughly 640 repertoires, a later analysis counted 80 million or so unique TCR beta chains, roughly 11 million of which were shared by at least two donors. Raw reads were error-corrected and collapsed into unique sequences with a nearest-neighbor algorithm that merged closely related sequences to remove PCR and sequencing errors. V, D and J gene segments were assigned by aligning CDR3 sequences to IMGT reference sequences. For a sequence to be retained, a match of at least six nucleotides was required to both a V gene segment and a J gene segment. Rearrangements were called productive when the CDR3 lacked stop codons and stayed in frame with V and J; all others were non-productive. CDR3 was defined according to IMGT convention as the region running from the second conserved V-encoded cysteine to the conserved J-encoded phenylalanine. Sequences without an unambiguous match to a single V gene segment were excluded from the earlier analysis of several hundred of the donors. In an earlier analysis of a few hundred of the donors, V segments were called functional above 56.7% productive rearrangements and were called segregating when the between-donor standard deviation exceeded 5%. A statistical classification framework was built for diagnosing cytomegalovirus status from the catalog of TCR beta chain sequences. In a later analysis, V and J genes were assigned by comparing TCR nucleotide sequences against IMGT/GENE-DB human TR gene sequences. A later analysis assigned CDR3 sequences and most-parsimonious VDJ recombination scenarios with the TCRdist pipeline. In a later analysis, each TCR beta chain was defined by its CDR3 amino acid sequence together with its V-gene family, and reads lacking a unique V-gene family were excluded. To address suspected cross-contamination and a sequencing artifact, a later analysis removed several hundred highly shared, low-generation-probability nucleotide sequences. In a later analysis, a clonal expansion index was calculated for each public chain from normalized within-repertoire ranks of inferred template counts. In a later analysis, generation probabilities were computed using a VDJ recombination model fitted to out-of-frame rearrangements, and the results were checked against IGoR. A later analysis scored TCR-TCR, TCR-HLA and TCR-CMV co-occurrence with hypergeometric tests, applying a repertoire-size bias correction to TCR pairs. A later analysis estimated false discovery rates by permuting HLA or CMV assignments 20 times. In a later analysis, co-occurring TCRs were grouped using DBSCAN, with TCRdist sequence similarity added in when clustering inside HLA-allele-positive subsets. Co-occurrence clustering excluded repertoires with fewer than 30,000 or more than 120,000 public chains, plus five with anomalous nucleotide sharing. TCRdb took over this immuneACCESS table, retaining in-frame rearrangements with V and J assigned. Such tables are incomplete; in checked studies, under half of the missing clones stem from an unresolved V gene, and the remainder is unexplained. V, J and clone size derive from that table, while D and trimming were established from the DNA sequence. This sample comprises about 110,000 clones, roughly 80% of them detected only once. 7.5% to 10% of the sample is taken by the ten largest.

The cohort comprised fewer than 700 healthy bone marrow donors. At the time of sampling, all cohort members were nominally healthy, though unrecorded immune exposures were likely present. The donor tested CMV seropositive and was one of the 289 seropositive cohort members. A peripheral blood sample was provided by each donor, and peripheral blood mononuclear cells were used for TCR beta sequencing. The Qiagen DNeasy Blood Extraction Kit was used to extract genomic DNA from the blood cell samples. Beyond this particular receptor, the publication reports: Strong co-occurrence of HLA alleles, especially DR and DQ, made assigning TCR associations to individual alleles difficult. Broadly in line with IMGT annotations, most TCR beta V segments showed up in productive rearrangements about 87% or about 30% of the time in an earlier analysis of approximately 600 of the donors. CMV serostatus was the only immune exposure information available for the cohort. In the study, approximately 150 TCR beta chains were listed as associated with cytomegalovirus. Across donors, most TCR sequences were observed very rarely, whereas some public TCRs were present in many individuals. A later analysis found that most CMV-associated TCR beta chains appeared HLA-restricted, with HLA associations seemingly driven largely by CMV exposure. In a later analysis, the rate of TCR association differed among HLA loci, with DRB1 alleles having the most associated TCRs and HLA-C alleles having the fewest. Compared with the roughly 700-donor mean, donors in an Asian-associated ancestry cluster had fewer N-insertions in productive TCRs, according to a later genetic analysis. The authors suggested that the approach could potentially be generalized to other disease states and immunological phenotypes. A further reported finding was that TCR beta sequences accurately predicted the HLA-A and HLA-B alleles for most subjects in the first cohort. Because HLA typing was missing for some donors at each locus, association tests included only the typed subset. A cluster of highly shared sequence variants was judged likely to represent a technical artifact of the sequencing pipeline. A few of the identified cytomegalovirus-associated TCR beta chains were confirmed in vitro to be specific for cytomegalovirus antigens. Because counts were too low, seventeen rarely observed V segments, including chromosome 9 orphons, were excluded from the earlier analysis of some 540 of the donors. Correlated functional status among segregating V segments might be attributable to linkage disequilibrium, but an unknown experimental factor could not be ruled out. Some IMGT-functional V segments, including TRBV6-2 and TRBV6-3, could not be distinguished by the 87-base-pair reads and were therefore excluded. In a later genetic analysis, a missense DCLRE1C variant was associated with V-gene and J-gene trimming of TCR beta chains, and the association was replicated in an independent cohort. In this cohort, only TCR beta chains were sequenced, and detectable features were limited by the absence of alpha or paired-chain data. In a later analysis, HLA-associated TCR beta chains showed more clonal expansion and lower generation probabilities than non-associated chains that were equally common. The classifier was reported to diagnose cytomegalovirus status with high specificity and sensitivity in both the original and validation cohorts. According to a later analysis, parvovirus B19, influenza, CMV and Epstein-Barr virus appeared linked to several top co-occurrence clusters. Roughly uniform sequencing depth across donors was assumed in presence/absence analyses, although this assumption may not hold. At a false discovery rate of 0.05, a later analysis linked some 17,000 TCR beta sequences to specific HLA alleles.

The sequenced sample was PBMCs. The chain employs TRBV18 and TRBJ1-1; too little of a D gene remains to name it. This TCR was sampled from a woman in her thirties or forties in good health and CMV-seropositive. The DNA sequence is given as TGTGCCAGCTCACCACGCCTAGGCTCCGGAGCCACTGAAGCTTTCTTT. The resulting protein is CASSPRLGSGATEAFF.